These 25 T cell receptor beta chains share one sample of origin, sequenced in a study of identical twins. TCRdb called the 5' RACE reads again in MiXCR, with one record for every CDR3 protein. This table has about 730,000 distinct CDR3 sequences, about 20% appearing once. The same sample was also studied in work on T cells expressing NK-cell markers.

The sequenced sample was PBMCs. These receptors were obtained from a woman aged 18-29 years in good health.

This clonotype appeared many times. The rearrangement uses TRBV20-1 and TRBJ2-7; unclear D gene. The CDR3 sequence is 10 residues long. Germline V gene sequence: CDR1 DFQATT, CDR2 SNEGSKA (reference sequence). Trimming removed 3 bases at V and 3 bases at J, with 3 bases between. CDR3 in amino acids: CSARDYEQYF. In DNA, the CDR3 is TGCAGTGCTAGGGACTACGAGCAGTACTTC.

This clonotype was seen a handful of times. The chain carries TRBV7-2 and TRBJ2-5, with a tentative D call TRBD1 (6 bases). The CDR3 length is 14 residues. Trimming removed 5 bases from V and 2 bases from J, with 12 bases in between. The V gene's germline CDR1 is SGHTA and CDR2 FQGNSA. CDR3 DNA: TGTGCCAGCAGCCTCTACAGGGAGCAAGAGACCCAGTACTTC. Its translation is CASSLYREQETQYF.

The gene calls are TRBV6-2 or TRBV6-3 and TRBJ2-7, with D perhaps assigned TRBD1 or TRBD2 (5 bases each). CDR1 is MNHEY, CDR2 SVGEGT, per germline. The CDR3 sequence is 14 residues long. The V gene lost 4 bases and the J gene lost 2 bases, with 12 bases spanning the gap. The CDR3 region is CASSSLGETYEQYF. The DNA of the CDR3 is TGTGCCAGCAGTTCGCTAGGGGAGACCTACGAGCAGTACTTC.

The CDR3 loop is CAISLDRGLYEQYF. The CDR3 DNA reads TGTGCCATCAGTTTAGACAGGGGGCTGTACGAGCAGTACTTC. The V gene is TRBV10-3, the J gene TRBJ2-7, with 10 bases fitting TRBD1. Per germline, CDR1 ENHRY and CDR2 SYGVKD. With V trimmed by 5 bases and J by 4 bases, 5 bases remained unmatched. This CDR3 spans 14 amino acids.

This clonotype was observed many times. The rearrangement links TRBV11-1 to TRBJ1-1; unclear D gene. V lost 1 base to trimming and J lost 7 bases, with 10 bases between them. The length of the CDR3 is 13 residues. CDR1 SGHAT and CDR2 FQDESV come from the germline V gene (reference sequence). The CDR3 protein is CASSLVSAGEAFF. CDR3 nucleotides: TGTGCCAGCAGCTTAGTGTCGGCAGGTGAAGCTTTCTTT.

This clonotype showed up just a few times. The J gene is TRBJ2-3, the V gene TRBV7-8, with 8 bases that match TRBD2. CDR3 size: 17 residues. With V trimmed by 3 bases and J by 1 base, 9 bases remained unmatched. Germline assignment: CDR1 SGHVS and CDR2 FQNEAQ. CDR3 sequence (DNA): TGTGCCAGCAGCTTTCAGCGGGAGAGTTCGGGCACAGATACGCAGTATTTT. It specifies CASSFQRESSGTDTQYF.

The chain joins TRBV7-2 to TRBJ2-2; D perhaps matches TRBD1 (5 bases). The germline V and J ends were trimmed by 6 bases and 7 bases, with 12 bases remaining between them. The CDR3 consists of 13 residues. Germline loops: CDR1 SGHTA, CDR2 FQGNSA. The CDR3 region is CASSQGVYGELFF. As DNA, the CDR3 is TGTGCCAGCAGTCAGGGCGTGTACGGGGAGCTGTTTTTT.

This chain links TRBV20-1 with TRBJ2-7; maybe TRBD2 (5 bases). The ends were cut back, 5 bases at V and 2 bases at J, with 13 bases in the middle. The CDR3 contains 13 residues. From germline, CDR1 is DFQATT and CDR2 SNEGSKA (reference sequence). DNA for the CDR3: TGCAGTGCTCTGGACTGGTCCGCCTACGAGCAGTACTTC. It encodes CSALDWSAYEQYF.

The chain joins TRBV27 to TRBJ2-4, with D unclear. There are 15 residues in the CDR3. CDR1 is MNHEY, CDR2 SMNVEV, per germline (reference sequence). The ends were cut back, 2 bases at V and 2 bases at J, with 10 bases in the middle. This chain's CDR3 is CASSLMGITKNIQYF. The DNA of the CDR3 is TGTGCCAGCAGTTTAATGGGGATTACCAAAAACATTCAGTACTTC.

The J gene is TRBJ2-2, the V gene TRBV4-3; D possibly corresponds to TRBD2 (7 bases). Looked up from germline, CDR1 is LGHNA and CDR2 is YSLEER. The CDR3 length is 17 residues. V was shortened by 3 bases and J by 3 bases, with 17 bases between the two germline ends. The CDR3 region has the DNA TGCGCCAGCAGCCAGGGGGGCGGGAGTCGTTACACCGGGGAGCTGTTTTTT. Its protein is CASSQGGGSRYTGELFF.

This clonotype came up many times. A clone one base away is much larger, so this may be a read error. This chain links TRBV7-9 with TRBJ2-3, with TRBD2 matching 8 bases. The junction had 7 bases not matched to a gene; V was cut back by 4 bases and J by 1 base. The germline gives CDR1 SEHNR, CDR2 FQNEAQ (reference sequence). This CDR3 has 16 residues. DNA of the CDR3: TGTGCCAGCAGCTCCCGGAGTAGCGGGGGCACAGATACGCAGTATTTT. This translates into CASSSRSSGGTDTQYF.

The V call is TRBV29-1, the J call TRBJ2-5; D is undetermined. V dropped 4 bases and J dropped 0 bases, with 6 bases sitting between them. This CDR3 region has 12 residues. The germline V gene has CDR1 SQVTM and CDR2 ANQGSEA. In nucleotides, the CDR3 is TGCAGCGTTGTAGGGTACCAAGAGACCCAGTACTTC. This encodes CSVVGYQETQYF.

This clonotype was picked up a small number of times. V is TRBV5-1 and J is TRBJ2-3, with 8 bases fitting TRBD2. Germline CDR1 SGHRS, CDR2 YFSETQ. V lost 0 bases to trimming and J lost 0 bases; unmatched junction nucleotides: 6. The CDR3 extends over 17 amino acids. CDR3 protein: CASSLALAGGSTDTQYF. For the CDR3, the DNA is TGCGCCAGCAGCTTGGCCCTTGCGGGGGGTAGCACAGATACGCAGTATTTT.

The chain links TRBV9 to TRBJ2-1; the D gene is possibly TRBD2 (6 bases). V was cut by 0 bases and J by 7 bases, with 11 bases left in between. Germline V lookup: CDR1 SGDLS, CDR2 YYNGEE. This CDR3 spans 14 amino acids. The CDR3: CASSVEGLGNEQFF. In nucleotides, the CDR3 is TGTGCCAGCAGCGTAGAGGGACTGGGTAATGAGCAGTTCTTC.

This clonotype was recorded at least ten times. This rearrangement joins TRBV12-3 or TRBV12-4 to TRBJ2-1; 10 nucleotides agree with TRBD2. The CDR3 length is 18 residues. Trimming cost V 3 bases and J 4 bases; bases outside gene matches: 12. The chain's CDR3 is CASSFALAGVSLYNEQFF. CDR3 sequence (DNA): TGTGCCAGCAGTTTCGCCCTAGCGGGGGTGTCGTTATACAATGAGCAGTTCTTC.

The V gene is TRBV7-9, the J gene TRBJ2-3; 7 bases fit TRBD2. This CDR3 has 16 residues. Trimming took 4 bases from V and 2 from J; bases not matched to a gene: 9. Germline V CDR1 and CDR2: SEHNR, FQNEAQ (reference sequence). The CDR3 region has the DNA TGTGCCAGCAGCTCCCCGACTAGCTCCTACACAGATACGCAGTATTTT. This codes for CASSSPTSSYTDTQYF.

The V gene is TRBV29-1, the J gene TRBJ2-3; D gene unclear. This CDR3 region has 10 residues. Germline loops: CDR1 SQVTM, CDR2 ANQGSEA. Trimming pared 5 bases from V and 6 bases from J, leaving 6 bases between. CDR3 nucleotides: TGCAGCGTTCTTCTGGATACGCAGTATTTT. Translated: CSVLLDTQYF.

In nucleotides, the CDR3 is TGCAGTGCTAGATTAGGGGCTCCTTACTATGGCTACACCTTC. Translating gives CSARLGAPYYGYTF. The rearrangement joins TRBV20-1 to TRBJ1-2; TRBD1 is a possible D gene (5 bases). This CDR3 is 14 amino acids long. Germline values: CDR1 DFQATT, CDR2 SNEGSKA (reference sequence). V was shortened by 2 bases and J by 3 bases, with 13 bases between the two germline ends.

This clonotype has a handful of counts. The chain carries TRBV12-3 or TRBV12-4 and TRBJ2-1; 13 bases align to TRBD2. The V and J ends lost 3 bases and 4 bases, in that order; junction bases with no gene match: 6. The CDR3 has 17 residues. The CDR3 loop reads CASSLGTSGTFYNEQFF. The CDR3 nucleotides are TGTGCCAGCAGTTTGGGGACTAGCGGGACATTTTACAATGAGCAGTTCTTC.

This clonotype was found a few times. V gene TRBV5-5 combines with J gene TRBJ2-3; 7 bases fit TRBD1. The trim removed 4 bases at V and 2 bases at J, leaving 10 bases unmatched. CDR1 and CDR2 (germline): SGHKS, YYEKEE (reference sequence). The CDR3 contains 16 residues. This CDR3 is CASSIKTGTDTDTQYF. As DNA, the CDR3 is TGTGCCAGCAGCATCAAGACCGGGACAGACACAGATACGCAGTATTTT.

The V gene is TRBV12-3 or TRBV12-4, the J gene TRBJ2-3, with a possible D match to TRBD1 (6 bases). The CDR3 spans 16 residues. Trimming took off 6 bases at V and 4 bases at J, with 20 bases between the two ends. Written as DNA, the CDR3 is TGTGCCAGCAGGGCGCAGGTTTTGGGGGCGGCAGATACGCAGTATTTT. Protein product: CASRAQVLGAADTQYF.

This clonotype was detected only a few times. The chain uses TRBV20-1 and TRBJ2-2; D is possibly TRBD2 (5 bases). The germline V gene has CDR1 DFQATT and CDR2 SNEGSKA (reference sequence). CDR3 length: 12 amino acids. Trimming shortened V by 7 bases and J by 7 bases, and 13 bases separated the two germline ends. CDR3 in DNA: TGCAGTGGGACTGACCAACACGGGGAGCTGTTTTTT. Translated, it gives CSGTDQHGELFF.

The rearrangement joins TRBV5-1 to TRBJ2-1; TRBD2 matches at 14 bases. V was clipped by 4 bases and J by 6 bases; unmatched bases: 6. This CDR3 contains 16 residues. Germline CDR1 and CDR2: SGHRS and YFSETQ. CDR3 protein: CASSGGLAGEVNEQFF. The CDR3 DNA sequence: TGCGCCAGCAGCGGGGGACTAGCGGGAGAAGTCAATGAGCAGTTCTTC.

The sample holds a few counts of this clonotype. The V and J genes are TRBV5-1 and TRBJ1-2; D is unclear. Trimming removed 4 bases from V and 1 base from J, with 14 bases in between. The CDR3 consists of 15 residues. Germline CDR1 reads SGHRS; CDR2 reads YFSETQ. CDR3 loop: CASSAPGPLNYGYTF. CDR3 nucleotides: TGCGCCAGCAGCGCACCGGGCCCGCTTAACTATGGCTACACCTTC.

At least ten counts were recorded for this clonotype. The CDR3 sequence: CASSYSRQGHQPQHF. The CDR3, as DNA: TGTGCCAGCAGTTACTCGCGGCAGGGCCATCAGCCCCAGCATTTT. This chain uses TRBV6-5 with TRBJ1-5; possibly TRBD1 for D (5 bases). The germline CDR1 and CDR2 sequences are MNHEY and SVGAGI. V shed 0 bases and J shed 5 bases, with 11 bases lying between them. This CDR3 spans 15 amino acids.